The clone carrying this T cell receptor beta chain was observed a handful of times. Its antigen is undetermined. Absent ophthalmopathy progression within 18 months defined stable Graves' hyperthyroidism. The PBMCs were sourced from fresh peripheral blood (about 9.6 ml). This entry belongs to a study of T cells in Graves' hyperthyroidism and ophthalmopathy. Study-level information: It was at initial diagnosis, before any treatment, that peripheral blood was collected.

Whole-study findings and limits: From stable hyperthyroidism, ophthalmopathy was set apart by a 13 V-J model.

Germline V gene lookup returns CDR1 MNHNS and CDR2 SASEGT. V was cut by 6 bases and J by 0 bases, with 12 bases left in between. The CDR3 has 15 amino acids. RNA transcripts provided the source from which TCR beta CDR3 regions were amplified. Carried out on the TCR CDR3, a first-round RT-PCR used the HTBI primer set. Each CDR3 protein is one row after TCRdb ran MiXCR on the multiplex PCR reads. Of roughly 570,000 distinct CDR3 sequences in the sample, approximately 14% are singletons; the top ten hold less than 9.5%. The sequenced sample was blood. The receptor comes from a woman aged 25 to 39 with Graves' hyperthyroidism. This chain joins TRBV6-1 and TRBJ2-1; D remains unclear. The CDR3 bases are TGTGCCAGCAGCGCCTCTTGGAGCTCCTACAATGAGCAGTTCTTC. It yields the protein CASSASWSSYNEQFF.